This is a list of T cell receptor beta chains from one sample in a study of cytomegalovirus exposure and HLA in healthy donors. Assay used: immunoSEQ multiplex PCR; TCRdb lists only in-frame clones, some missing. This sample yields 80,000 to 100,000 clones, of which over 75% are seen a single time; 5.2% belongs to the top ten. Source material: PBMCs. The receptor set was obtained from a man in his forties in good health and CMV-seropositive. Both conserved end residues are trimmed from each CDR3. Fields, in order: CDR3 protein, V gene, J gene.

CDR3: ASSGRAVDEQF
V: TRBV19
J: TRBJ2-1

CDR3: ASSLRPGLAEYEQY
V: TRBV5-1
J: TRBJ2-7

CDR3: ASSLGQGSNSPLH
V: TRBV5-4
J: TRBJ1-6

CDR3: ASSNLQGNQPQH
V: TRBV6-5
J: TRBJ1-5

CDR3: ASSLDLAGAQRQF
V: TRBV5-4
J: TRBJ2-1

CDR3: AWSRLGAGAYEQY
V: TRBV30
J: TRBJ2-7

CDR3: ASSLTGVNYGYT
V: TRBV5-6
J: TRBJ1-2

CDR3: ASSPDRSGGYT
V: TRBV19
J: TRBJ1-2

CDR3: ASSLDGDTNTEAF
V: TRBV5-1
J: TRBJ1-1

CDR3: ASSLTYTGSYNSPLH
V: TRBV28
J: TRBJ1-6

CDR3: ASSIGGTETQY
V: TRBV19
J: TRBJ2-5

CDR3: ASSLPTVPYEQY
V: TRBV28
J: -

CDR3: ASSLAEVTGELF
V: TRBV5-1
J: TRBJ2-2

CDR3: ASSDPGQEYEQY
V: TRBV6-6
J: TRBJ2-7

CDR3: ASRTQGVSLH
V: TRBV6-5
J: TRBJ1-6

CDR3: ASSNPSQETQY
V: TRBV5-4
J: TRBJ2-5

CDR3: ASSVDRETQY
V: TRBV2
J: TRBJ2-5

CDR3: ASSVDRDTEAF
V: TRBV2
J: TRBJ1-1

CDR3: ASSPQGAHGYT
V: TRBV18
J: TRBJ1-2

CDR3: ASSLTSGSSYNEQF
V: TRBV5-4
J: TRBJ2-1

CDR3: ASSLEGGVQPQH
V: TRBV5-1
J: TRBJ1-5

CDR3: ASTTQGAGNQPQH
V: TRBV28
J: TRBJ1-5

CDR3: ASSLTSGGAAYNEQF
V: TRBV9
J: TRBJ2-1

CDR3: AWSSGRGTDTQY
V: TRBV30
J: TRBJ2-3

CDR3: ASLPYSGANVLT
V: TRBV19
J: TRBJ2-6

CDR3: ASSLPGLEQY
V: TRBV7-2
J: TRBJ2-7

CDR3: ASSQDQAGGYGYT
V: TRBV4-2
J: TRBJ1-2

CDR3: ASSLTGGGTGELF
V: TRBV28
J: TRBJ2-2

CDR3: ASSQDPSGATEQF
V: TRBV4-1
J: TRBJ2-1

CDR3: ASTPGGSGSPSSYNEQF
V: TRBV9
J: TRBJ2-1

CDR3: ASSSGQSSAETQY
V: TRBV5-1
J: TRBJ2-5

CDR3: ASSPAGRGRNIQY
V: TRBV18
J: TRBJ2-4

CDR3: ASSSRDREVRGYT
V: TRBV5-6
J: TRBJ1-2

CDR3: ASSLAANTGELF
V: TRBV5-1
J: TRBJ2-2

CDR3: ASSPNGRQKETQY
V: TRBV5-1
J: TRBJ2-5

CDR3: ASSLGSGNQPQH
V: TRBV5-1
J: TRBJ1-5

CDR3: ASSQEYRDHGYT
V: TRBV4-1
J: TRBJ1-2

CDR3: ASSYGRARETQY
V: TRBV6-5
J: TRBJ2-5

CDR3: ASSERRVTDTQY
V: TRBV6-1
J: TRBJ2-3

CDR3: ASSFTGNEKLF
V: TRBV28
J: TRBJ1-4

CDR3: ASSLPGTGGPPIT
V: TRBV25-1
J: TRBJ1-2

CDR3: ASSYQGMNTEAF
V: TRBV7-9
J: TRBJ1-1

CDR3: ASGPTSGGGETQY
V: TRBV12-5
J: TRBJ2-5

CDR3: ASTEESLNTEAF
V: TRBV13
J: TRBJ1-1

CDR3: SANQETQY
V: TRBV29-1
J: TRBJ2-5

CDR3: ASSPARQPSYEQY
V: TRBV28
J: TRBJ2-7

CDR3: ASSYRWGAGANVLT
V: TRBV6-5
J: TRBJ2-6

CDR3: ASSLARASNTGELF
V: TRBV7-6
J: TRBJ2-2

CDR3: ASSQGALSGRANYGYT
V: TRBV4-1
J: TRBJ1-2

CDR3: ASSAGGQSPPYGYT
V: TRBV9
J: TRBJ1-2

CDR3: ASSPGGSSYEQY
V: TRBV11-2
J: TRBJ2-7

CDR3: ASSEEAGSYNEQF
V: TRBV6-1
J: TRBJ2-1

CDR3: ASSLGREDGYT
V: TRBV7-3
J: TRBJ1-2

CDR3: ASSPNVGVGEQY
V: TRBV7-6
J: TRBJ2-7

CDR3: ASSPGTGSLITEAF
V: TRBV5-1
J: TRBJ1-1